This record covers a single TCR beta chain. Its antigen is still unknown. The data stem from a study of T cells after posttransplantation cyclophosphamide. V gave up 2 bases and J gave up 4 bases; unmatched junction bases: 6. Per germline, CDR1 MNHEY and CDR2 SVGAGI. The CDR3 sequence is 16 residues long. Measured with immunoSEQ multiplex PCR; TCRdb has only the in-frame clones, and not every one. The data show 50,000 to 65,000 clones, with roughly 86% seen just once and about 2.8% held by the top ten. Study outcomes and limitations: Later blood repertoires were often dominated by clones from the donor CD8+ memory compartment. Skin or GI-infiltrating T cells shared few TRB sequences with blood.

The sequenced sample was PBMCs. This TCR was sampled from a young man with a blood cancer, CMV-positive, and with a related stem cell donor. The chain is built from TRBV6-5 and TRBJ1-1, with 11 nucleotides matching TRBD1. The CDR3 DNA reads TGTGCCAGCAGTTACCAGGGACAGGGGGTAGGCACTGAAGCTTTCTTT. This gives the protein CASSYQGQGVGTEAFF.